The sequence of this TCR beta chain was determined in a study of blood T cell repertoires in COVID-19. Study in general: The United States, Italy and Spain supplied acute and convalescent COVID-19 samples. Nucleic acid was either cDNA or gDNA, and it came from T cells, B-cell-depleted T cells, or PBMCs.

Per germline, CDR1 SGHRS and CDR2 YFSETQ. V was clipped by 0 bases and J by 0 bases; unmatched bases: 8. The CDR3 spans 18 residues. Authors' data handling: Using reference gene primer amplification, nucleated cell counts were estimated. Generated by immunoSEQ multiplex PCR, the TCRdb table keeps only in-frame clones and is missing some. Clone size and the V and J calls come from that table; the DNA yielded D and trimming. The table has some 95,000 clones, roughly 72% seen once; the top ten hold over 6.5%. The TCR was taken from a man in his 70s with acute or convalescent COVID-19. The chain is built from TRBV5-1 and TRBJ2-1, with 8 positions matching TRBD2. The specimen was peripheral blood. In DNA form, the CDR3 reads TGCGCCAGCAGCTTGGCCAATAGCGGGGATAGCTCCTACAATGAGCAGTTCTTC. Protein: CASSLANSGDSSYNEQFF.